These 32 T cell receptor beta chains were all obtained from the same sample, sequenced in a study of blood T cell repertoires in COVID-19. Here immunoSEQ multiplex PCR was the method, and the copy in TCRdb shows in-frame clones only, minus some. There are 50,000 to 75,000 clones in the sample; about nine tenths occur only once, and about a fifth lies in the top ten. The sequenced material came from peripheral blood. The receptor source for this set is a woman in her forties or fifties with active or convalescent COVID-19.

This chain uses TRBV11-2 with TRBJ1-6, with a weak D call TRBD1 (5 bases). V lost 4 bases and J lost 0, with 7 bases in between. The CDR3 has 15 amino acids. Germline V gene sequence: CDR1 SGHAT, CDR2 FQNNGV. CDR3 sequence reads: CASSSRGSYNSPLHF. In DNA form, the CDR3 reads TGTGCCAGCAGCTCTAGGGGCTCCTATAATTCACCCCTCCACTTT. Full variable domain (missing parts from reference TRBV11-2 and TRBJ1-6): EAGVAQSPRYKIIEKRQSVAFWCNPISGHATLYWYQQILGQGPKLLIQFQNNGVVDDSQLPKDRFSAERLKGVDSTLKIQPAKLEDSAVYLCASSSRGSYNSPLHFGNGTRLTVT.

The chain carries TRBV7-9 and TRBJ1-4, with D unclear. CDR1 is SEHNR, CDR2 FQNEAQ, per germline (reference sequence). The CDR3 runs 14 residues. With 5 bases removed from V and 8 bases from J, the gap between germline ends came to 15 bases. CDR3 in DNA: TGTGCCAGCAGCCTGTCGGGGAGATGGGAAAAACTGTTTTTT. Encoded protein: CASSLSGRWEKLFF.

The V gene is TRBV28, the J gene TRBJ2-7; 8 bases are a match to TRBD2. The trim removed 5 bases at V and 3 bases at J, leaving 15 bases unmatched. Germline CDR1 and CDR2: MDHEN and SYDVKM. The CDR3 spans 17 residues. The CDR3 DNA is TGTGCCAGCAGTGAAGAGATTAGCGGGAAATCCGGCTACGAGCAGTACTTC. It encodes CASSEEISGKSGYEQYF.

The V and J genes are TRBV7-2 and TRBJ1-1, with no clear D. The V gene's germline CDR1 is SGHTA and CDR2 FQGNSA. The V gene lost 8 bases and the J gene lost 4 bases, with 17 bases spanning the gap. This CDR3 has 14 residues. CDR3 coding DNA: TGTGCCAGCGCCCTATTAGTATCGGTCACTGAAGCTTTCTTT. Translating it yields CASALLVSVTEAFF.

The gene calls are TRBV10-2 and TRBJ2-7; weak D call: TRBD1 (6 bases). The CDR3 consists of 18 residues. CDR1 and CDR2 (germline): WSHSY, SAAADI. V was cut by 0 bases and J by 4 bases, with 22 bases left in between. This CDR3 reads CASSESEGTGFKWYEQYF. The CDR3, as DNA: TGCGCCAGCAGTGAGTCAGAGGGCACAGGGTTCAAGTGGTACGAGCAGTACTTC.

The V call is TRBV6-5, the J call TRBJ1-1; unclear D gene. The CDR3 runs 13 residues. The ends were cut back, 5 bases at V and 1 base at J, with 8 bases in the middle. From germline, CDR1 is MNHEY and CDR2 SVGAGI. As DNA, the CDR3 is TGTGCCAGCAGTCCAAACAAGAACACTGAAGCTTTCTTT. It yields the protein CASSPNKNTEAFF.

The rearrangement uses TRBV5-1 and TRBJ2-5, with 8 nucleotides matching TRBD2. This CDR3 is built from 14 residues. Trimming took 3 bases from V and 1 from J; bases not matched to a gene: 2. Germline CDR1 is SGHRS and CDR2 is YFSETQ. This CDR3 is CASSSTSGQETQYF. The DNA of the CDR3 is TGCGCCAGCAGCTCAACTAGCGGCCAAGAGACCCAGTACTTC.

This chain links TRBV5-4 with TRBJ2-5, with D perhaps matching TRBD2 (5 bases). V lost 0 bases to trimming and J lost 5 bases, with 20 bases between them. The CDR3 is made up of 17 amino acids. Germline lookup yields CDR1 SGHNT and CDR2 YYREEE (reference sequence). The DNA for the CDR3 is TGTGCCAGCAGCTTGGGAGGGCGGGCCCAGCTGAGGGAGACCCAGTACTTC. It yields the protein CASSLGGRAQLRETQYF.

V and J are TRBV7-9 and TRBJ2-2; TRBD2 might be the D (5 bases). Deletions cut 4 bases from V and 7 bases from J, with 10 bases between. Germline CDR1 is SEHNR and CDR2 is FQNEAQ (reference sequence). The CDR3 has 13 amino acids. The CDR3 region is CASSWTAGGELFF. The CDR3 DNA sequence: TGTGCCAGCAGCTGGACGGCGGGCGGGGAGCTGTTTTTT.

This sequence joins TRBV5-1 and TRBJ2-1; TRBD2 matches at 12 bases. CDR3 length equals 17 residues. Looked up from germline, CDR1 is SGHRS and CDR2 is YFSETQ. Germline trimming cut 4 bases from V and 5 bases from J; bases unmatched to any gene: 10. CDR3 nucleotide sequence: TGCGCCAGCAGCCCGAGCCCTACTAGCGGGAGGCACAATGAGCAGTTCTTC. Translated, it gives CASSPSPTSGRHNEQFF. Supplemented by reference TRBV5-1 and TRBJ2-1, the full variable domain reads KAGVTQTPRYLIKTRGQQVTLSCSPISGHRSVSWYQQTPGQGLQFLFEYFSETQRNKGNFPGRFSGRQFSNSRSEMNVSTLELGDSALYLCASSPSPTSGRHNEQFFGPGTRLTVL.

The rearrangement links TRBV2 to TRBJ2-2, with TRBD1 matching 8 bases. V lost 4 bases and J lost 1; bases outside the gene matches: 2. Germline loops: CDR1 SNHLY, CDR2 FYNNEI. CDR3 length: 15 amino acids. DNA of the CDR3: TGTGCCAGCAGTGCTGGACAGGGGAACACCGGGGAGCTGTTTTTT. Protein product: CASSAGQGNTGELFF.

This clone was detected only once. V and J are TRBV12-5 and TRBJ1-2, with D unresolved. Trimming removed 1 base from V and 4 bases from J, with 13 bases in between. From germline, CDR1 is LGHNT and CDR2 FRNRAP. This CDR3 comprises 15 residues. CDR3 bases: TGTGCTAGTGGTTTGGACGGGGTCCCCTTCTATGGCTACACCTTC. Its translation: CASGLDGVPFYGYTF. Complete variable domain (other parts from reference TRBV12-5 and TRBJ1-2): DARVTQTPRHKVTEMGQEVTMRCQPILGHNTVFWYRQTMMQGLELLAYFRNRAPLDDSGMPKDRFSAEMPDATLATLKIQPSEPRDSAVYFCASGLDGVPFYGYTFGSGTRLTVV.

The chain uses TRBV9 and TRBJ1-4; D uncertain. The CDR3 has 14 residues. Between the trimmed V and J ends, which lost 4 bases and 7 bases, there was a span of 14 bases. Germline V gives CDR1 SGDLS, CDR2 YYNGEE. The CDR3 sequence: CASSSREGGEKLFF. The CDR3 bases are TGTGCCAGCAGCTCCCGAGAGGGTGGTGAAAAACTGTTTTTT.

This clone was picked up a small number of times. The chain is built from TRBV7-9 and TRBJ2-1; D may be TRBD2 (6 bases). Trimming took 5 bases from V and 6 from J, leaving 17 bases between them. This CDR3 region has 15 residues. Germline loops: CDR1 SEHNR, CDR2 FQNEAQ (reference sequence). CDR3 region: CASSHQVRAGNEQFF. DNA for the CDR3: TGTGCCAGCAGCCACCAAGTTAGAGCGGGCAATGAGCAGTTCTTC.

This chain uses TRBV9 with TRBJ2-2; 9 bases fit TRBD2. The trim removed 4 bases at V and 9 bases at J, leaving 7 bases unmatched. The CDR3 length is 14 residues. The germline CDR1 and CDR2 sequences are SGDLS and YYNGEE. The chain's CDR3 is CASSPAGGRRELFF. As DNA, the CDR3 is TGTGCCAGCAGCCCAGCGGGGGGTAGGAGGGAGCTGTTTTTT.

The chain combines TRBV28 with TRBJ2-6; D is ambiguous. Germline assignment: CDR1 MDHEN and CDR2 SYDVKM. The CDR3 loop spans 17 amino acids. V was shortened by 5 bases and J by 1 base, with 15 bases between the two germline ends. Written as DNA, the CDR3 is TGTGCCAGCAGTGCCTATGGGCCAAGGTCTGGGGCCAACGTCCTGACTTTC. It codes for CASSAYGPRSGANVLTF.

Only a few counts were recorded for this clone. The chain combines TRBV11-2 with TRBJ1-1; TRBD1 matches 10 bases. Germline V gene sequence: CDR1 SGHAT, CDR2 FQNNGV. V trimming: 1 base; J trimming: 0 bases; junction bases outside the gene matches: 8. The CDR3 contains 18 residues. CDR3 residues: CASSLVSRTGGLNTEAFF. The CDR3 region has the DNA TGTGCCAGCAGCTTAGTATCCCGGACAGGGGGGTTGAACACTGAAGCTTTCTTT.

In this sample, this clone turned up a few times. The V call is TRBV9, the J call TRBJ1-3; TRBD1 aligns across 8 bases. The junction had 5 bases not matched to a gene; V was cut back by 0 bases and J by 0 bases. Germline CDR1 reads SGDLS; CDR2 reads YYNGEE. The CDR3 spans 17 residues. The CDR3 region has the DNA TGTGCCAGCAGCGTAGGGTCCACAGGGGGCTCTGGAAACACCATATATTTT. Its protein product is CASSVGSTGGSGNTIYF.

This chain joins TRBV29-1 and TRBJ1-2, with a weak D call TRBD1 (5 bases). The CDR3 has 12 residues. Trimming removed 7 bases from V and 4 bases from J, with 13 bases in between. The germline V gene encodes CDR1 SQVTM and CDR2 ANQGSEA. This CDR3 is CSEQQDSYGYTF. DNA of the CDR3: TGCAGCGAGCAACAGGATTCCTATGGCTACACCTTC.

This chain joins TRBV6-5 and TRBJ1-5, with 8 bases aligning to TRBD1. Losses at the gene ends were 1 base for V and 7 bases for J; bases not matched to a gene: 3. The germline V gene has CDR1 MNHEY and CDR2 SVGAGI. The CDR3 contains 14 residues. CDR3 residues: CASSYYRGDQPQHF. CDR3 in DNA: TGTGCCAGCAGTTACTACAGGGGGGACCAGCCCCAGCATTTT.

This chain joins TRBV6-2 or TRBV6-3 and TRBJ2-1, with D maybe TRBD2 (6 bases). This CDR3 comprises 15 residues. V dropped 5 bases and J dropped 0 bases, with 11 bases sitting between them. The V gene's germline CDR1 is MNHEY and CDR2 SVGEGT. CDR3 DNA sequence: TGTGCCAGCAGTCGGAGGGTGAGCTCCTACAATGAGCAGTTCTTC. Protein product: CASSRRVSSYNEQFF.

CDR3 protein: CASSLGSQGVGTGELFF. CDR3 coding DNA: TGTGCCAGCAGCTTAGGAAGCCAGGGCGTTGGCACCGGGGAGCTGTTTTTT. V usage is TRBV7-6 and J usage is TRBJ2-2, with D perhaps TRBD1 (5 bases). The V and J ends lost 1 base and 4 bases respectively, with 16 bases between them. The V gene's germline CDR1 is SGHVS and CDR2 FNYEAQ. This CDR3 spans 17 amino acids.

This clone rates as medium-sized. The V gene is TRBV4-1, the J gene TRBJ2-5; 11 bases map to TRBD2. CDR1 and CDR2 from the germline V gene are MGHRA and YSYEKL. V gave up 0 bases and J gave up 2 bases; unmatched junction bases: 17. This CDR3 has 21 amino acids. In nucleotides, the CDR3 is TGCGCCAGCAGCCAAGAACTTCGTCTAGCGGGAGGCTCGGGGTGGCAAGAGACCCAGTACTTC. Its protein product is CASSQELRLAGGSGWQETQYF.

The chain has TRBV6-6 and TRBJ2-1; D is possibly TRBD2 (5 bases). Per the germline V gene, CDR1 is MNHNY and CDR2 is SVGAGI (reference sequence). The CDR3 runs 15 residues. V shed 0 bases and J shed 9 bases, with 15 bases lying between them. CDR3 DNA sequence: TGTGCCAGCAGTTACTCTACGAGAGGGCGAAGTGAGCAGTTCTTC. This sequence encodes CASSYSTRGRSEQFF.

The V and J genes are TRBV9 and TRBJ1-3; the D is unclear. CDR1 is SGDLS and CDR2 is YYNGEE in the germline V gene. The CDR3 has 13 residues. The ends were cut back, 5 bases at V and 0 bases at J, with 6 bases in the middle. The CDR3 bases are TGTGCCAGCAGACGGGGCTCTGGAAACACCATATATTTT. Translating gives CASRRGSGNTIYF.

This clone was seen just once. The CDR3 sequence: CASGQGIGEQYF. CDR3 DNA: TGTGCCAGCGGGCAGGGCATAGGCGAGCAGTACTTC. The chain uses TRBV7-8 and TRBJ2-7; tentatively, D is TRBD1 (5 bases). Germline V gene lookup returns CDR1 SGHVS and CDR2 FQNEAQ. The CDR3 has 12 residues. With 8 bases removed from V and 6 bases from J, the gap between germline ends came to 14 bases.

The CDR3 protein is CASSPRTRDRVSYEQYF. CDR3 coding DNA: TGTGCCAGCTCACCAAGGACCCGGGACAGGGTTTCCTACGAGCAGTACTTC. The chain employs TRBV18 and TRBJ2-7; TRBD1 aligns across 9 bases. CDR1 and CDR2 (germline): KGHSH, LQKENI. The CDR3 is made up of 17 amino acids. V trimming: 2 bases; J trimming: 1 base; junction bases outside the gene matches: 9.

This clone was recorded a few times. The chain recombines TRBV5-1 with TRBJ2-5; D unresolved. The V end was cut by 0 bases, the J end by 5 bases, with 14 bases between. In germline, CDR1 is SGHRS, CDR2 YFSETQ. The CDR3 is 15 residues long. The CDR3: CASSLVSRPRETQYF. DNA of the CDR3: TGCGCCAGCAGCTTGGTTTCTAGGCCCCGGGAGACCCAGTACTTC.

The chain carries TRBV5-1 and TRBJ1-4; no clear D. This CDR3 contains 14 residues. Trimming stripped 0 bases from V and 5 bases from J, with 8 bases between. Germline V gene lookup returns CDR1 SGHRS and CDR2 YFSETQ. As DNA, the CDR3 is TGCGCCAGCAGCTTGGACAGCCCGAATGAAAAACTGTTTTTT. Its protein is CASSLDSPNEKLFF.

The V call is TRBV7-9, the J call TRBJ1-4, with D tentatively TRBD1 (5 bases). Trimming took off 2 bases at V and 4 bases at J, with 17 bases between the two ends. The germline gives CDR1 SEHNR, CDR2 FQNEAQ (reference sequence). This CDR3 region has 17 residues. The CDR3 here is CASSLFQGGSGNEKLFF. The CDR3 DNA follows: TGTGCCAGCAGCTTATTCCAGGGAGGGTCGGGTAATGAAAAACTGTTTTTT. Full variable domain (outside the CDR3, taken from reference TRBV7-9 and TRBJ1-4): DTGVSQNPRHKITKRGQNVTFRCDPISEHNRLYWYRQTLGQGPEFLTYFQNEAQLEKSRLLSDRFSAERPKGSFSTLEIQRTEQGDSAMYLCASSLFQGGSGNEKLFFGSGTQLSVL.

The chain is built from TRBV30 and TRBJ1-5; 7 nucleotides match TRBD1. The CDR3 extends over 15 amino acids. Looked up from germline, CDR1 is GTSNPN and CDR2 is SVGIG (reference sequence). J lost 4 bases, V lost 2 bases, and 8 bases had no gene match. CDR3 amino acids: CAWSPPDRVNQPQHF. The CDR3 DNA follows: TGTGCCTGGAGTCCCCCCGACAGGGTAAATCAGCCCCAGCATTTT.

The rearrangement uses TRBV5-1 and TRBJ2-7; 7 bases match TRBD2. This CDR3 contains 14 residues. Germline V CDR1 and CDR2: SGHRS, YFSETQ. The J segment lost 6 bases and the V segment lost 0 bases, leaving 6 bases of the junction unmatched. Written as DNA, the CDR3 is TGCGCCAGCAGCTTGGGACTAGCTCTATCCGAGCAGTACTTC. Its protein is CASSLGLALSEQYF.